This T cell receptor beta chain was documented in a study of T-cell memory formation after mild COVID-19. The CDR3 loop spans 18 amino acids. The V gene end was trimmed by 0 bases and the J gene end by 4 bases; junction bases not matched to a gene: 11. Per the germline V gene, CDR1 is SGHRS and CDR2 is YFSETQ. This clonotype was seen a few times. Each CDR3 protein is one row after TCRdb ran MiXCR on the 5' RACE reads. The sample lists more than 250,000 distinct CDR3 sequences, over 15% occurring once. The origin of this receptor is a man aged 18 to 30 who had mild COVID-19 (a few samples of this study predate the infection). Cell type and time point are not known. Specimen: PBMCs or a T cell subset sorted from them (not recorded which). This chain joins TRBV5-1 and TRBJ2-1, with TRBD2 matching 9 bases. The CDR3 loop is CASSLEGSGGGVYNEQFF. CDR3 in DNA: TGCGCCAGCAGCTTGGAAGGTAGCGGGGGCGGGGTATACAATGAGCAGTTCTTC. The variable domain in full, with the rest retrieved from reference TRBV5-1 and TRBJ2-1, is KAGVTQTPRYLIKTRGQQVTLSCSPISGHRSVSWYQQTPGQGLQFLFEYFSETQRNKGNFPGRFSGRQFSNSRSEMNVSTLELGDSALYLCASSLEGSGGGVYNEQFFGPGTRLTVL.